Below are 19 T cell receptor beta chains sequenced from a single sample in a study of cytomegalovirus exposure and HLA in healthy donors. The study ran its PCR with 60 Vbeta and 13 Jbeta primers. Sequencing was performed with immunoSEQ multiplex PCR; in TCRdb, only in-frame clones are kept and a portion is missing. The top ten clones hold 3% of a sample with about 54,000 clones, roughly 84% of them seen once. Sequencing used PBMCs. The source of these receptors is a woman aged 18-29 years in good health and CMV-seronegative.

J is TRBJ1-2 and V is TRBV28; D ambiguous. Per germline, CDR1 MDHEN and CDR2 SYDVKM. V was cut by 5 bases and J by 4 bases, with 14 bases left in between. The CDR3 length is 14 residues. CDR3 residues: CASSPATATYGYTF. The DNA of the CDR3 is TGTGCCAGCAGTCCCGCAACAGCAACCTATGGCTACACCTTC.

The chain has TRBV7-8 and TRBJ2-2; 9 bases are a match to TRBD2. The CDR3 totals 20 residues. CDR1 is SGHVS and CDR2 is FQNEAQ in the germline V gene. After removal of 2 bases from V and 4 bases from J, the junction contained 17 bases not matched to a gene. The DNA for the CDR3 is TGTGCCAGCAGCTTATTTTTTGGCCAGGGGACTAGCTTAGGCACCGGGGAGCTGTTTTTT. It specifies CASSLFFGQGTSLGTGELFF.

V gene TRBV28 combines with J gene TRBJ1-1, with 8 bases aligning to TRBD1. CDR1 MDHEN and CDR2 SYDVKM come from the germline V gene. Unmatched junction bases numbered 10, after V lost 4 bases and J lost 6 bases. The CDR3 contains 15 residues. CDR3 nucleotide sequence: TGTGCCAGCAGTTCCCGAACGGACAGGGCCGCTGAAGCTTTCTTT. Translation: CASSSRTDRAAEAFF.

CDR3 sequence (DNA): TGTGCCAGTAGTACTGTACAGGAGATTAACTATGGCTACACCTTC. This encodes CASSTVQEINYGYTF. This chain links TRBV19 with TRBJ1-2; possibly TRBD1 for D (5 bases). With 4 bases removed from V and 1 base from J, the gap between germline ends came to 13 bases. Germline lookup yields CDR1 LNHDA and CDR2 SQIVND (reference sequence). The CDR3 totals 15 residues.

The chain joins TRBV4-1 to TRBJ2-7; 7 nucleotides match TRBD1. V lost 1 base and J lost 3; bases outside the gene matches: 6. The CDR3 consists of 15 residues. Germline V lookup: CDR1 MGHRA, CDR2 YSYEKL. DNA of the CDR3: TGCGCCAGCAGCCAAGGGACAGGCCGCCACTACGAGCAGTACTTC. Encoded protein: CASSQGTGRHYEQYF.

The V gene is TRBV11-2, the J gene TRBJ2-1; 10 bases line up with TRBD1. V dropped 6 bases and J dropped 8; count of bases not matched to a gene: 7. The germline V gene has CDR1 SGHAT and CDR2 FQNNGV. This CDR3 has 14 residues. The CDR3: CASRTGTGAYEQFF. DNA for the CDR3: TGTGCCAGCAGAACCGGGACAGGGGCCTATGAGCAGTTCTTC.

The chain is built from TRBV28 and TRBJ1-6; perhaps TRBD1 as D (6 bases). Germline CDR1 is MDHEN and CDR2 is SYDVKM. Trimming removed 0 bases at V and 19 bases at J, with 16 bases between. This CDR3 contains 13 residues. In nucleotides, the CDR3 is TGTGCCAGCAGTTTATGGAGGGGGACATTAGGTCACTTT. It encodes CASSLWRGTLGHF.

The chain's CDR3 is CASSQVLGTGYEQYF. As DNA, the CDR3 is TGCGCCAGCAGCCAAGTTTTGGGTACAGGATACGAGCAGTACTTC. This rearrangement joins TRBV4-1 to TRBJ2-7; possible D gene TRBD1, 5 bases. This CDR3 spans 15 amino acids. The V end lost 1 base, the J end lost 4 bases, and 14 bases lay between the germline ends. Germline V lookup: CDR1 MGHRA, CDR2 YSYEKL.

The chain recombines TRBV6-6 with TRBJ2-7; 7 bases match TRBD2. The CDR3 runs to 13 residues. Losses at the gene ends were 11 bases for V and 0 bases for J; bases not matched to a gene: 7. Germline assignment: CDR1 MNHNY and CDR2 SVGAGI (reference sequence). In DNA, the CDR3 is TGTGCCGGGGGGAGGGAGAGCTCCTACGAGCAGTACTTC. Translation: CAGGRESSYEQYF.

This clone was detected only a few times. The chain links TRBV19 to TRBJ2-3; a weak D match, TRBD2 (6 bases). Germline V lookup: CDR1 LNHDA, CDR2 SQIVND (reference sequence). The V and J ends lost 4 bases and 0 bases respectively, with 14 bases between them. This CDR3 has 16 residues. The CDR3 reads CASSRLGHTSTDTQYF. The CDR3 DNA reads TGTGCCAGTAGTAGACTAGGGCATACTAGCACAGATACGCAGTATTTT.

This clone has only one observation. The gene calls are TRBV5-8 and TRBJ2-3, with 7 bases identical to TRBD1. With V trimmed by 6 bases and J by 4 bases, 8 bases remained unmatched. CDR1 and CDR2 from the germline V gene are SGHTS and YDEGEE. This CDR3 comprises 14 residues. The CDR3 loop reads CASTGGQGADTQYF. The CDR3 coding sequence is TGTGCCAGCACCGGCGGGCAGGGGGCAGATACGCAGTATTTT. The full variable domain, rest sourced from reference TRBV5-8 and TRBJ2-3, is EAGVTQSPTHLIKTRGQQATLRCSPISGHTSVYWYQQALGLGLQFLLWYDEGEERNRGNFPPRFSGRQFPNYSSELNVNALELEDSALYLCASTGGQGADTQYFGPGTRLTVL.

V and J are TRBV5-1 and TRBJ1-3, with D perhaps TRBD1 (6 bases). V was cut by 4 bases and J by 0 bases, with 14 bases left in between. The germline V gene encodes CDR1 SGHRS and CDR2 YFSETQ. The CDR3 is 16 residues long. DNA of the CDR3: TGCGCCAGCAGCCCCGGGGACACCCGCTCTGGAAACACCATATATTTT. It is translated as CASSPGDTRSGNTIYF. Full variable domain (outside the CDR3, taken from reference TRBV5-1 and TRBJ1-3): KAGVTQTPRYLIKTRGQQVTLSCSPISGHRSVSWYQQTPGQGLQFLFEYFSETQRNKGNFPGRFSGRQFSNSRSEMNVSTLELGDSALYLCASSPGDTRSGNTIYFGEGSWLTVV.

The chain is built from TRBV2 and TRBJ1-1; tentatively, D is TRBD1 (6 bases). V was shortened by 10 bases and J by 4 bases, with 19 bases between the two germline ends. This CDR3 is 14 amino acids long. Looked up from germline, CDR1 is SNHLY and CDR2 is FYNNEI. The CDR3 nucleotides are TGTGCCAACAGCCAAGCGGGAGGGGGCACTGAAGCTTTCTTT. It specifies CANSQAGGGTEAFF.

The CDR3 sequence: CASSDALAGVSEQFF. The DNA of the CDR3 is TGTGCCAGCAGCGATGCACTAGCGGGAGTGAGTGAGCAGTTCTTC. This chain joins TRBV7-3 and TRBJ2-1, with TRBD2 matching 11 bases. Germline V CDR1 and CDR2: SGHTA, FQGTGA. The J segment lost 9 bases and the V segment lost 5 bases, leaving 9 bases of the junction unmatched. This CDR3 spans 15 amino acids.

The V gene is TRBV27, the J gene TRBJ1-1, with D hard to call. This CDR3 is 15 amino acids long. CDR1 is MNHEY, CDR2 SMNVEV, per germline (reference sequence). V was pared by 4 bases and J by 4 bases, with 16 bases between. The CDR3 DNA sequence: TGTGCCAGCAGTTCCTCCCTTCGGTATAGCACTGAAGCTTTCTTT. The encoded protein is CASSSSLRYSTEAFF.

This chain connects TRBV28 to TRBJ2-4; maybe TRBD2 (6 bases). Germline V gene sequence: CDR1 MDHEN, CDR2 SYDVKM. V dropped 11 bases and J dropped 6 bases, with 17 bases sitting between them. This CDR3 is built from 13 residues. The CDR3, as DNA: TGTGCCGGCCGGAGGGCCCTCGGAAACATTCAGTACTTC. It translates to CAGRRALGNIQYF.

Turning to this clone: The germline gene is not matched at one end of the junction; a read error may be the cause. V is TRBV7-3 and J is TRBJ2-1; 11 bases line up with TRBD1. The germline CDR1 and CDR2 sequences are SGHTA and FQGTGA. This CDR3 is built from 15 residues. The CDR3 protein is CVSSTGQGAGNEQFF. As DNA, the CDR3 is TGTGTCAGCAGCACAGGACAGGGGGCGGGCAATGAGCAGTTCTTC.

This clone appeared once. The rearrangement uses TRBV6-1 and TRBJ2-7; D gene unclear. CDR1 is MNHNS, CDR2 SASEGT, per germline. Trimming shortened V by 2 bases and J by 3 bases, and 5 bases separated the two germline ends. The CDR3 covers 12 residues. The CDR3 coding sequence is TGTGCCAGCAGTGAACGCGGCTACGAGCAGTACTTC. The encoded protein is CASSERGYEQYF.

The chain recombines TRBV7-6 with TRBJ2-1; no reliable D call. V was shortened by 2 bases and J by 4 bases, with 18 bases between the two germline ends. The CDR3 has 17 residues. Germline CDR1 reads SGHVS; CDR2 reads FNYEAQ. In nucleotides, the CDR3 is TGTGCCAGCAGCTTAAACGTGCCGCGGTCGGCTTACAATGAGCAGTTCTTC. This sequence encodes CASSLNVPRSAYNEQFF.